This T cell receptor beta chain was profiled in a study of STAT3 mutations in large granular lymphocyte leukemia. Background on the study: Among longitudinally sequenced T-LGLL patients, roughly half had canonical activating STAT3 mutations detected.

This table comes from immunoSEQ multiplex PCR, and its TCRdb copy is limited to in-frame clones, with some not included. The data hold under 5,500 clones, with 66% observed a single time. Note on this clone: As yet, its antigen is unknown.

V was clipped by 5 bases and J by 8 bases; unmatched bases: 12. Germline V CDR1 and CDR2: SGHDT, YYEEEE. The CDR3 contains 14 residues. Study-wide findings and caveats: Differing intervals and regimens complicate linking therapy response to clone burden. A small but highly pathogenic clone may have been missed. Every T-cell large granular lymphocyte leukemia patient had at least one immunodominant TCR beta clonotype. No sample exists from the first appearance of each clone.

This sequence originates from a man in his sixties with T-cell large granular lymphocyte leukemia. Some clones in this sample may be carry-over from other donors' samples. The sequencing input was peripheral blood mononuclear cells. This sequence joins TRBV5-6 and TRBJ1-2; 7 bases fit TRBD1. This chain's CDR3 is CASRQVTGLEGYTF. The CDR3 bases are TGTGCCAGCAGGCAAGTGACAGGGCTCGAAGGCTACACCTTC. Full variable domain (rest looked up from reference TRBV5-6 and TRBJ1-2): DAGVTQSPTHLIKTRGQQVTLRCSPKSGHDTVSWYQQALGQGPQFIFQYYEEEERQRGNFPDRFSGHQFPNYSSELNVNALLLGDSALYLCASRQVTGLEGYTFGSGTRLTVV.